The clone carrying this T cell receptor beta chain was seen a few times. The antigen is not known. Germline values: CDR1 DFQATT, CDR2 SNEGSKA (reference sequence). The CDR3 length is 14 residues. Deletions cut 4 bases from V and 3 bases from J, with 16 bases between. These data are taken from a study of post-analysis software for immune sequencing data. Findings of the study overall: Comparison with controls showed significantly lower normalized Chao1 diversity in multiple sclerosis patients. Included in a set of about 5 TRBV segments more frequent in patients than controls were TRBV5-6, TRBV5-1 and TRBV20-1.

TCR beta libraries were prepared from cDNA with unique molecular identifiers. TCRdb passed the PCR reads through MiXCR, listing each CDR3 protein once. The table has about 400,000 distinct CDR3 sequences, around 33% seen once. This clonotype was obtained from a girl between 5 and 17 years old with multiple sclerosis. The chain combines TRBV20-1 with TRBJ2-7; D gene unclear. Sequencing used blood. CDR3 protein: CSANGKSPFYEQYF. In nucleotides, the CDR3 is TGCAGTGCTAATGGCAAGTCCCCTTTCTACGAGCAGTACTTC.